These T cell receptor beta chains were read from a single sample in a study of T cell responses to AZD1222 COVID-19 vaccine. Only in-frame clones appear in the TCRdb table, and some are missing; sequencing was by immunoSEQ multiplex PCR. This table has about 150,000 clones, 85% to 95% appearing once. The sample consisted of peripheral blood, taken on day 0 of AZD1222 vaccination. The receptors shown here come from an adult in good health. CDR3s include the opening cysteine and the closing phenylalanine or tryptophan. The D gene is left open where the match is weak. Clone size, where shown, is once, few, many, or a class for clones that have expanded.

TRBV6-2/TRBV6-3,NA,13,TRBJ2-7,NA,CASSPVQGYEQYF,TGTGCCAGCAGTCCGGTGCAGGGCTACGAGCAGTACTTC
TRBV6-5,NA,11,TRBJ2-3,NA,CASRGADTQYF,TGTGCCAGCAGGGGGGCAGATACGCAGTATTTT
TRBV30,NA,12,TRBJ1-2,NA,CAWSLRYNGYTF,TGTGCCTGGAGTTTGAGATACAATGGCTACACCTTC
TRBV10-3,NA,13,TRBJ1-1,NA,CAISESTSTEAFF,TGTGCCATCAGTGAATCGACGAGCACTGAAGCTTTCTTT
TRBV20-1,NA,11,TRBJ2-1,NA,CSASLSTEQFF,TGCAGTGCTAGCCTTAGCACTGAGCAGTTCTTC
TRBV2,TRBD1,15,TRBJ1-2,once,CASSGTGQILYGYTF,TGTGCCAGCAGTGGGACGGGACAGATCCTCTATGGCTACACCTTC
TRBV7-3,TRBD2,17,TRBJ2-5,NA,CASSPPRLADNQETQYF,TGTGCCAGCAGCCCACCCCGACTAGCGGATAATCAAGAGACCCAGTACTTC
TRBV5-5,TRBD2,15,TRBJ2-1,NA,CASTPTGGSYNEQFF,TGTGCCAGCACCCCAACGGGGGGCTCCTACAATGAGCAGTTCTTC
TRBV11-2,TRBD2,15,TRBJ2-7,NA,CASSLVTGGEDEQYF,TGTGCCAGCAGCTTAGTTACGGGGGGGGAGGACGAGCAGTACTTC
TRBV9,NA,14,TRBJ2-2,NA,CASSVYANTGELFF,TGTGCCAGCAGCGTCTATGCGAACACCGGGGAGCTGTTTTTT
TRBV6-5,NA,15,TRBJ2-1,NA,CASRPDTSSYNEQFF,TGTGCCAGCAGACCAGATACAAGCTCCTACAATGAGCAGTTCTTC
TRBV3-1/TRBV3-2,NA,13,TRBJ1-3,NA,CASSQGAGNTIYF,TGTGCCAGCAGCCAGGGGGCTGGAAACACCATATATTTT
TRBV15,NA,15,TRBJ1-3,once,CATSIGGAGGNTIYF,TGTGCCACCAGCATTGGAGGGGCGGGAGGAAACACCATATATTTT
TRBV7-6,TRBD1,17,TRBJ1-5,few,CASSMGQGLNSNQPQHF,TGTGCCAGCAGCATGGGACAGGGTCTCAATAGCAATCAGCCCCAGCATTTT